These T cell receptor beta chains were read from a single sample in a study of T cell clonotyping in hematopoietic cell transplantation. Clones were sequenced by immunoSEQ multiplex PCR, and TCRdb holds only the in-frame ones, with some missing. The data show about 50,000 clones, approximately 90% seen once. The sequencing used peripheral blood mononuclear cells, collected before stem cell transplant. The source of these receptors is a man between 60 and 70 years old with biphenotypic leukemia. Some clones in this sample may be carry-over from other donors' samples. Both conserved end residues are part of each CDR3. D genes are given only for firm matches. The size of a clone is reported for some rows only, either as once, few or many, or as a class for expanded clones.

V	size	D	J	DNA	CDR3
TRBV15	few	.	TRBJ2-7	TGTGCCACCAGCAGAGAAAGGACCACCTACGAGCAGTACTTC	CATSRERTTYEQYF
TRBV6-6	.	.	TRBJ1-1	TGTGCCAGCAGCTGGGAGCAGTTGAACACTGAAGCTTTCTTT	CASSWEQLNTEAFF
TRBV28	.	.	TRBJ1-5	TGTGCCAGCAGTTTATGGGAAAGAAGCAATCAGCCCCAGCATTTT	CASSLWERSNQPQHF
TRBV5-1	.	.	TRBJ2-5	TGCGCCAGCAGCCAAGAGACGGGATACCAAGAGACCCAGTACTTC	CASSQETGYQETQYF
TRBV7-2	.	.	TRBJ2-7	TGTGCCAGCAGCTTTGTGCCAGGGGCCTACGAGCAGTACTTC	CASSFVPGAYEQYF
TRBV29-1	.	TRBD1	TRBJ2-6	TGCAGCGTCGAGACAGGGTCTGGGGCCAACGTCCTGACTTTC	CSVETGSGANVLTF
TRBV5-1	.	.	TRBJ2-7	TGCGCCAGCAGCTTGCAGGGACGGATCTACGAGCAGTACTTC	CASSLQGRIYEQYF
TRBV28	.	TRBD2	TRBJ2-1	TGTGTAGCGGGAGGGGGGAGCTCCTACAATGAGCAGTTCTTC	CVAGGGSSYNEQFF
TRBV28	.	TRBD2	TRBJ2-7	TGTGCCAGCACTAGCGGGTACGAGCAGTACTTC	CASTSGYEQYF
TRBV7-2	.	.	TRBJ2-7	TGTGCCAGCAGCTTAGTGGCAGGGTTTAGGTACGAGCAGTACTTC	CASSLVAGFRYEQYF
TRBV5-1	.	.	TRBJ2-1	TGCGCCAGCAGCTTGGATCGGGAGCAGTTCTTC	CASSLDREQFF
TRBV6-1	.	.	TRBJ1-1	TGTGCCAGCAGGAGTGGGGATACGGGGTCTGAAGCTTTCTTT	CASRSGDTGSEAFF
TRBV7-2	.	TRBD1	TRBJ1-5	TGTGCCAGCAGCGCCTCCGGGACAGGTGTCCATCAGCCCCAGCATTTT	CASSASGTGVHQPQHF
TRBV30	.	.	TRBJ2-7	TGTGCCTGGAGTGGGGACTGGGGGTCATACGAGCAGTACTTC	CAWSGDWGSYEQYF
TRBV30	.	.	TRBJ1-2	TGTGCCTGGATGCAGGGGCTCACTAGGGGCCATGGCTACACCTTC	CAWMQGLTRGHGYTF
TRBV7-3	.	.	TRBJ2-6	TGTGCCAGCAGCTTCCTTCTTGGTGGGGCCAACGTCCTGACTTTC	CASSFLLGGANVLTF
TRBV4-1	.	TRBD1	TRBJ1-2	TGCGCCAGCAGCCACCCGACAGGGATGTATGGCTACACCTTC	CASSHPTGMYGYTF
TRBV28	.	.	TRBJ2-7	TGTGCCAGCGGGGGGACCTACGAGCAGTACTTC	CASGGTYEQYF
TRBV27	once	TRBD2	TRBJ2-7	TGTGCCAGCAAGGGAGGGGCATACTACGAGCAGTACTTC	CASKGGAYYEQYF
TRBV19	.	TRBD2	TRBJ2-2	TGTGCCGGGAGAGCGGGACCAAACACCGGGGAGCTGTTTTTT	CAGRAGPNTGELFF
TRBV30	.	.	TRBJ2-1	TGTGCCTGGAGAAGGGGTAACGACAATGAGCAGTTCTTC	CAWRRGNDNEQFF
TRBV10-2	once	.	TRBJ2-1	TGCGCCAGCAGGCCCGGACGGGGAAATGGGCAGTTCTTC	CASRPGRGNGQFF
TRBV4-1	once	.	TRBJ2-3	TGCGCCAGCAGCCAGCCTGGGGCCTTACTGAGCACAGATACGCAGTATTTT	CASSQPGALLSTDTQYF
TRBV5-1	.	TRBD1	TRBJ1-4	TGCGCCAGCAGCGTAAACCCGGGACAGGGAGGGGAAAAACTGTTTTTT	CASSVNPGQGGEKLFF
TRBV19	once	.	TRBJ2-2	TGTGCCAGTAGTCTATACAGCAACACCGGGGAGCTGTTTTTT	CASSLYSNTGELFF
TRBV25-1	.	.	TRBJ2-7	TGTGCCAGCAGTGAAGGCGTTGGGTCCTACGAGCAGTACTTC	CASSEGVGSYEQYF
TRBV4-2	.	TRBD2	TRBJ2-7	TGTGCCAGCAGCGGTCAGACTAGCGGGAGCTCCGAGCAGTACTTC	CASSGQTSGSSEQYF
TRBV28	.	TRBD1	TRBJ2-6	TGTGCCAGCAGTTTAGTGGGACAGGACTCTGGGGCCAACGTCCTGACTTTC	CASSLVGQDSGANVLTF
TRBV19	.	TRBD2	TRBJ2-2	TGTGCCAGTACCGGTTTCGGGGGGTTATCGGTGAGCGGGGAGCTGTTTTTT	CASTGFGGLSVSGELFF
TRBV19	.	TRBD1	TRBJ1-1	TGTGCCAGTAGTCCCCGACAGGGCGAAGCTTTCTTT	CASSPRQGEAFF
TRBV30	.	.	TRBJ1-1	TGTGCCTGGAGTTTAGGGCAGTCAAACACTGAAGCTTTCTTT	CAWSLGQSNTEAFF
TRBV4-1	.	.	TRBJ2-3	TGCGCCAGCAGCCCAGAACTAGCACCAGGGGGGGATACGCAGTATTTT	CASSPELAPGGDTQYF
TRBV7-2	.	TRBD1	TRBJ2-5	TGTGCCAGCAGCTCCCGGGACAGAAAAGAGACCCAGTACTTC	CASSSRDRKETQYF
TRBV7-3	.	.	TRBJ2-7	TGTGCCAGCAGCTTGACCGGACCCGGTTCGGAGCAGTACTTC	CASSLTGPGSEQYF
TRBV9	.	.	TRBJ2-5	TGTGCCAGCAGCGTATACGTGAGAGCGGAGACCCAGTACTTC	CASSVYVRAETQYF
TRBV7-9	.	TRBD1	TRBJ2-5	TGTGCCAGCAGCAGAGAGGTGGGGACAGGGCAAAAAGAGACCCAGTACTTC	CASSREVGTGQKETQYF
TRBV14	.	.	TRBJ1-2	TGTGCCAGCAGCCAAAGTCTCGGCTATGGCTACACCTTC	CASSQSLGYGYTF
TRBV7-2	.	TRBD1	TRBJ2-5	TGTGCCAGCAGCTTAAGCCCGGGACAGGTGGGGGTCCAGTACTTC	CASSLSPGQVGVQYF
TRBV28	.	TRBD1	TRBJ1-4	TGTGCCAGCATTCCGACAGGGGAGGGAGAAAAACTGTTTTTT	CASIPTGEGEKLFF
TRBV4-1	few	TRBD1	TRBJ2-7	TGCGCCAGCAGCCAAGATACAGGGGGCATCTCCGAGCAGTACTTC	CASSQDTGGISEQYF
TRBV10-3	.	TRBD1	TRBJ1-1	TGTGCCATCAGCAGACAGGGGGCGATCACTGAAGCTTTCTTT	CAISRQGAITEAFF
TRBV19	.	.	TRBJ1-5	TGTGCCAGTAGTATAGGGCAGTCCAGTCAGCCCCAGCATTTT	CASSIGQSSQPQHF
TRBV7-2	.	.	TRBJ2-7	TGTGCCAGCAGCTCGGCAGAGGAGCAGTACTTC	CASSSAEEQYF
TRBV30	.	.	TRBJ2-7	TGTGCCTGGAGCGGAGAATACGAGCAGTACTTC	CAWSGEYEQYF
TRBV4-2	.	.	TRBJ2-7	TGTGCCAGCAGCCAAGATCAGGAAACGTCCTACGAGCAGTACTTC	CASSQDQETSYEQYF
TRBV4-1	once	.	TRBJ1-1	TGCGCCAGCAGCCAAGAGGGGCGACCGGGAACCACTGAAGCTTTCTTT	CASSQEGRPGTTEAFF
TRBV2	.	.	TRBJ2-7	TGTGCCAGCTCGGGACCGATGGCCTACGAGCAGTACTTC	CASSGPMAYEQYF
TRBV5-6	.	.	TRBJ1-4	TGTGCCAGCAGCTTGGAGGGCCGGAATAAACTGTTTTTT	CASSLEGRNKLFF
TRBV6-1	.	.	TRBJ1-1	TGTGCCAGCGGGACGGGGGCTTTCTTT	CASGTGAFF
TRBV6-1	.	.	TRBJ2-7	TGTGCCTCCCAAGCTTGGGCTATTCAGTACTTC	CASQAWAIQYF
TRBV2	.	TRBD1	TRBJ2-2	TGTGCCAGCCGACAGGGGGCCGGCACCGGGGAGCTGTTTTTT	CASRQGAGTGELFF
TRBV6-1	.	.	TRBJ1-5	TGTGCCAGCCAACCCCGGGGCAATCAGCCCCAGCATTTT	CASQPRGNQPQHF
TRBV28	.	.	TRBJ2-7	TGTGCCAGCAGTCGGAGGGACGAGCAGTACTTC	CASSRRDEQYF